This passage covers 26 T cell receptor beta chains from one sample sequenced in a study of T-cell reconstitution after alpha-beta-depleted transplantation in children. The authors prepared the TCRbeta library with unique molecular identifiers. TCRdb used MiXCR to reprocess the PCR reads, holding one entry per CDR3 protein. The table lists about 290,000 distinct CDR3 sequences, 10% of them singletons, with about 8% in the top ten. Specimen: PBMCs, collected before TCRalphabeta/CD19-depleted stem cell transplant. These receptor sequences come from a boy in the first two years of life with acute myeloid leukemia, due to receive a stem cell transplant.

The genes are TRBV20-1 and TRBJ2-1, with D perhaps TRBD1 (6 bases). Germline V gene data show CDR1 as DFQATT and CDR2 as SNEGSKA (reference sequence). The V gene lost 4 bases and the J gene lost 6 bases, with 7 bases spanning the gap. The CDR3 has 11 amino acids. CDR3 nucleotide sequence: TGCAGTGCTACAGGGGCCAATGAGCAGTTCTTC. This encodes CSATGANEQFF.

This clonotype was seen many times. For the CDR3, the DNA is TGTGCCTGGAGTGTAGGCCTGGGACTCGACGATACGCAGTATTTT. Translated: CAWSVGLGLDDTQYF. V usage is TRBV30 and J usage is TRBJ2-3; tentatively, D is TRBD2 (6 bases). The CDR3 sequence is 15 residues long. Trimming shortened V by 0 bases and J by 6 bases, and 16 bases separated the two germline ends. Germline CDR1 is GTSNPN and CDR2 is SVGIG (reference sequence).

This clonotype has a handful of counts. The chain combines TRBV6-5 with TRBJ2-1, with D perhaps being TRBD1 or TRBD2 (5 bases each). From germline, CDR1 is MNHEY and CDR2 SVGAGI. This CDR3 is 12 amino acids long. Deletions cut 2 bases from V and 8 bases from J, with 7 bases between. In nucleotides, the CDR3 is TGTGCCAGCAGTTACGTGGGGGATGAGCAGTTCTTC. Translation gives CASSYVGDEQFF.

This clonotype appeared a few times. The chain links TRBV4-3 to TRBJ2-5; the match to TRBD2 covers 7 bases. J was trimmed by 2 bases and V by 2 bases; bases with no gene match: 11. CDR3 length equals 17 residues. The germline CDR1 and CDR2 sequences are LGHNA and YSLEER. The DNA of the CDR3 is TGCGCCAGCAGCCAAAGGAACGGCGGGAGAGGGCAAGAGACCCAGTACTTC. As protein: CASSQRNGGRGQETQYF.

Note on this clonotype: Given a much more abundant clone one base away, this may be a read error. The CDR3 nucleotides read TGTGCCACCAGGGGACAGGGGGAATACGAGCTGTACTTC. It specifies CATRGQGEYELYF. The chain combines TRBV24-1 with TRBJ2-7; 11 nucleotides agree with TRBD1. The CDR3 has 13 amino acids. The V gene's germline CDR1 is KGHDR and CDR2 SFDVKD.

This clonotype was seen a single time. This may arise from a read error, as a much more abundant clone is one base away. The chain joins TRBV12-5 to TRBJ2-1, with 10 positions matching TRBD2. CDR1 is LGHNT, CDR2 FRNRAP, per germline. This CDR3 spans 17 amino acids. V shed 0 bases, J shed 8 bases, and the junction held 10 bases outside the gene matches. CDR3 loop: CASGLVRGSSGGYEQFF. The CDR3 DNA follows: TGTGCTAGTGGTTTGGTACGGGGGTCTAGCGGGGGTTATGAGCAGTTCTTC.

This clonotype has more than one count but fewer than ten. This chain connects TRBV19 to TRBJ2-7, with no clear D. Trimming took off 3 bases at V and 5 bases at J, with 8 bases between the two ends. The CDR3 covers 12 residues. The germline CDR1 and CDR2 sequences are LNHDA and SQIVND (reference sequence). The CDR3 DNA reads as TGTGCCAGTAGTATTGGGCTGAACGAGCAGTACTTC. Its protein product is CASSIGLNEQYF.

This clonotype came up many times. Here the CDR3 reads CASSTGGGRRNIQYF. The CDR3 DNA reads as TGTGCCAGCAGCACCGGTGGAGGGCGTCGAAACATTCAGTACTTC. This chain links TRBV5-5 with TRBJ2-4; tentative D call: TRBD2 (6 bases). This CDR3 spans 15 amino acids. Trimming removed 4 bases from V and 6 bases from J, with 17 bases in between. Per germline, CDR1 SGHKS and CDR2 YYEKEE (reference sequence).

This clonotype was counted ten times or more. The rearrangement joins TRBV12-3 or TRBV12-4 to TRBJ2-1, with a weak D call TRBD1 (5 bases). V lost 1 base to trimming and J lost 7 bases, with 11 bases between them. The CDR3 has 14 amino acids. CDR3 loop: CASSLDGARNEQFF. In DNA form, the CDR3 reads TGTGCCAGCAGTTTAGATGGGGCCAGGAATGAGCAGTTCTTC.

This clonotype was counted ten times or more. The rearrangement uses TRBV18 and TRBJ2-1; 8 bases map to TRBD2. This CDR3 is built from 17 residues. V trimming: 3 bases; J trimming: 0 bases; junction bases outside the gene matches: 7. Germline CDR1 reads KGHSH; CDR2 reads LQKENI. The CDR3 is CASSPRTSRSSYNEQFF. Written as DNA, the CDR3 is TGTGCCAGCTCACCCCGGACTAGCCGTAGCTCCTACAATGAGCAGTTCTTC.

This clonotype was seen ten or more times. V gene TRBV3-1 combines with J gene TRBJ1-2; D ambiguous. The V end was cut by 1 base, the J end by 3 bases, with 12 bases between. The germline V gene encodes CDR1 LGHDT and CDR2 YNNKEL (reference sequence). The CDR3 has 15 amino acids. The CDR3 loop is CASSQAGGRYYGYTF. CDR3 in DNA: TGTGCCAGCAGCCAAGCCGGCGGCAGGTACTATGGCTACACCTTC.

This clonotype was recorded only once. Being one base from a much bigger clone, this may be a read error. This sequence joins TRBV11-2 and TRBJ2-5; TRBD1 agrees at 8 bases. The V gene end was trimmed by 2 bases and the J gene end by 5 bases; junction bases not matched to a gene: 16. The CDR3 sequence is 18 residues long. Germline CDR1 and CDR2: SGHAT and FQNNGV. The CDR3 DNA reads TGTGCCAGCAGCTTATTAAGGACAGGGTCCCTACTAGGGGAGACCCAGTACTTC. It yields the protein CASSLLRTGSLLGETQYF.

This clonotype showed up many times. The genes are TRBV4-3 and TRBJ2-5, with D maybe TRBD1 (5 bases). Trimming left V 0 bases short and J 5 bases short, with 10 bases between. Germline values: CDR1 LGHNA, CDR2 YSLEER. CDR3 length equals 14 residues. DNA of the CDR3: TGCGCCAGCAGCCAAGATGCACAGGTGGAGACCCAGTACTTC. Protein product: CASSQDAQVETQYF.

This clonotype was seen just once. The chain carries TRBV3-1 and TRBJ2-3, with TRBD1 matching over 9 bases. Germline-derived CDR1 and CDR2 are LGHDT and YNNKEL (reference sequence). The CDR3 totals 17 residues. V shed 2 bases, J shed 1 base, and the junction held 7 bases outside the gene matches. Here the CDR3 reads CASSQHPGTGRTDTQYF. The CDR3 region has the DNA TGTGCCAGCAGCCAACATCCCGGGACAGGGCGCACAGATACGCAGTATTTT.

As for this clonotype: A much larger clone is a single base away; this may be a read error. This chain links TRBV4-3 with TRBJ2-1, with 9 bases aligning to TRBD1. CDR1 and CDR2 (germline): LGHNA, YSLEER. V dropped 4 bases and J dropped 7; count of bases not matched to a gene: 11. The CDR3 totals 16 residues. In DNA form, the CDR3 reads TGCGCCAGCAGCCGAGATCGGGGACAGGGTGGGAATGAGCAGTTCTTC. Translation: CASSRDRGQGGNEQFF.

This clonotype occurred many times. This chain links TRBV4-1 with TRBJ2-6, with D unresolved. CDR3 length equals 14 residues. The V end lost 3 bases, the J end lost 0 bases, and 3 bases lay between the germline ends. In germline, CDR1 is MGHRA, CDR2 YSYEKL. The CDR3 spells CASSQISGANVLTF. The CDR3, as DNA: TGCGCCAGCAGCCAGATCTCTGGGGCCAACGTCCTGACTTTC.

Concerning this clonotype: It may be a read error: a sequence one base away is much more abundant. The chain joins TRBV7-2 to TRBJ1-1; 9 bases fit TRBD1. The CDR3 spans 15 residues. The germline gives CDR1 SGHTA, CDR2 FQGNSA. CDR3 sequence (DNA): TGTGCCAGCAGCTTATGGGGGACAGGGAACTCTGAAGCTTTCTTT. Translated, it gives CASSLWGTGNSEAFF.

The chain carries TRBV9 and TRBJ2-1; a weak D match, TRBD2 (5 bases). The germline V and J ends were trimmed by 6 bases and 0 bases, with 13 bases remaining between them. This CDR3 contains 15 residues. CDR1 and CDR2 (germline): SGDLS, YYNGEE. The CDR3 region is CASTIASSSYNEQFF. DNA for the CDR3: TGTGCCAGCACCATAGCGAGTAGCTCCTACAATGAGCAGTTCTTC.

The chain joins TRBV29-1 to TRBJ1-3; 9 bases fit TRBD1. Germline CDR1 SQVTM, CDR2 ANQGSEA. The J segment lost 4 bases and the V segment lost 6 bases, leaving 1 base of the junction unmatched. The CDR3 is made up of 12 amino acids. The CDR3 bases are TGCAGCGTGGACAGGGGAGGAAACACCATATATTTT. Protein: CSVDRGGNTIYF.

As for this clonotype: A read error may explain this, as a much larger clone is one base away. The chain employs TRBV7-3 and TRBJ1-2; TRBD1 matches 7 bases. The V gene end was trimmed by 0 bases and the J gene end by 8 bases; junction bases not matched to a gene: 9. The CDR3 is made up of 15 amino acids. CDR1 and CDR2 from the germline V gene are SGHTA and FQGTGA. The CDR3 sequence: CASSLTGTVLSGYTF. DNA of the CDR3: TGTGCCAGCAGCTTAACTGGGACAGTGCTCTCCGGCTACACCTTC.

This clonotype was seen at least ten times. The chain recombines TRBV11-2 with TRBJ2-5, with D possibly matching TRBD1 (6 bases). V lost 1 base and J 2 bases, leaving 17 bases between the germline ends. This CDR3 contains 17 residues. Germline V gene data show CDR1 as SGHAT and CDR2 as FQNNGV. The CDR3 DNA reads as TGTGCCAGCAGCTTAGGGGGGCTCGGACCGCTACAAGAGACCCAGTACTTC. Translating gives CASSLGGLGPLQETQYF.

This clonotype showed up many times. The chain combines TRBV10-3 with TRBJ2-3; D could derive from TRBD1 or TRBD2 (5 bases each). Germline CDR1 ENHRY, CDR2 SYGVKD. The V end was cut by 4 bases, the J end by 1 base, with 9 bases between. The CDR3 length is 14 residues. CDR3 sequence reads: CAISVGDRTDTQYF. The CDR3 nucleotides are TGTGCCATCAGTGTCGGGGACCGCACAGATACGCAGTATTTT.

There are many counts of this clonotype. The chain carries TRBV6-5 and TRBJ2-7, with TRBD1 matching over 9 bases. CDR1 and CDR2 (germline): MNHEY, SVGAGI. This CDR3 comprises 15 residues. J lost 6 bases, V lost 7 bases, and 13 bases had no gene match. The CDR3 DNA is TGTGCCAGCACCGCAACTGGGACAGGGTATTCCGAGCAGTACTTC. Amino acid sequence: CASTATGTGYSEQYF.

The chain joins TRBV9 to TRBJ2-1; tentative D call: TRBD1 (6 bases). This CDR3 has 15 amino acids. Germline CDR1 and CDR2: SGDLS and YYNGEE. The V end lost 3 bases, the J end lost 8 bases, and 18 bases lay between the germline ends. CDR3 DNA: TGTGCCAGCAGCGCAAACAGGGAAGAGCGTCATGAGCAGTTCTTC. The encoded protein is CASSANREERHEQFF.

At least ten counts were recorded for this clonotype. This chain links TRBV18 with TRBJ2-7; D is undetermined. CDR3 length: 16 amino acids. The V gene's germline CDR1 is KGHSH and CDR2 LQKENI. V was cut by 3 bases and J by 2 bases, with 17 bases left in between. The CDR3 DNA follows: TGTGCCAGCTCACCCCTGGACGGACCTCTACCCTACGAGCAGTACTTC. Translating gives CASSPLDGPLPYEQYF.

Ten or more counts support this clonotype. The V call is TRBV7-9, the J call TRBJ2-5, with D hard to call. The V end lost 5 bases, the J end lost 1 base, and 11 bases lay between the germline ends. The CDR3 has 14 amino acids. In germline, CDR1 is SEHNR, CDR2 FQNEAQ (reference sequence). The CDR3 nucleotides are TGTGCCAGCAGCGTATTGAGTTTCCAAGAGACCCAGTACTTC. Protein product: CASSVLSFQETQYF.